This record covers a single T cell receptor (beta chain). Antigen: not known. These data belong to a study of T cells in localized non-small cell lung cancer. The protocol was immunoSEQ multiplex PCR, while the TCRdb copy is restricted to in-frame clones and leaves out a portion. The sample yields roughly 34,000 clones, 75% to 90% seen once. Per germline, CDR1 PRHDT and CDR2 FYEKMQ (reference sequence). The CDR3 has 15 residues. Between the trimmed V and J ends, which lost 0 bases and 5 bases, there was a span of 13 bases. Overall study results and limits: Uninvolved adjacent lung showed the highest T cell clonality, exceeding tumor.

This material consisted of peripheral blood mononuclear cells, taken before any cancer treatment. This chain connects TRBV13 to TRBJ2-5; D may be TRBD1 or TRBD2 (5 bases each). This receptor was obtained from a man between 35 and 75 years old with stage III lung adenocarcinoma. CDR3 sequence (DNA): TGTGCCAGCAGCTTAGGCCTGAGGGACGGGGAGACCCAGTACTTC. This encodes CASSLGLRDGETQYF.